Each of the 2 T cell receptor beta chains below was sequenced from the same sample in a study of blood T cells in healthy people across ages. A sample-barcoded 5' primer and a J-beta primer mix were used in a second PCR of roughly 7 to 11 cycles. TCRdb reanalysed the 5' RACE reads using MiXCR and keeps one entry per CDR3 protein. The sample includes 1.5 million to 2 million distinct CDR3 sequences, under 30% of them seen just once. The material sequenced was blood. The receptors come from a woman between 25 and 40 years old in good health.

This clonotype was detected many times. V and J are TRBV29-1 and TRBJ2-7; no definite D call. The CDR3 covers 12 residues. Germline loops: CDR1 SQVTM, CDR2 ANQGSEA. V gave up 5 bases and J gave up 2 bases, with 10 bases separating them. The CDR3 sequence is CSVSFGAYEQYF. The CDR3 bases are TGCAGCGTTTCGTTCGGAGCCTACGAGCAGTACTTC.

This clonotype was recorded many times. CDR3 sequence reads: CASSPGLVAYNEQFF. The CDR3 DNA sequence: TGCGCCAGCAGCCCGGGACTAGTCGCCTACAATGAGCAGTTCTTC. The V and J genes are TRBV5-1 and TRBJ2-1, with 8 bases aligning to TRBD2. The CDR3 length is 15 residues. In germline, CDR1 is SGHRS, CDR2 YFSETQ. Trimming removed 4 bases from V and 2 bases from J; junction bases left unmatched: 5.